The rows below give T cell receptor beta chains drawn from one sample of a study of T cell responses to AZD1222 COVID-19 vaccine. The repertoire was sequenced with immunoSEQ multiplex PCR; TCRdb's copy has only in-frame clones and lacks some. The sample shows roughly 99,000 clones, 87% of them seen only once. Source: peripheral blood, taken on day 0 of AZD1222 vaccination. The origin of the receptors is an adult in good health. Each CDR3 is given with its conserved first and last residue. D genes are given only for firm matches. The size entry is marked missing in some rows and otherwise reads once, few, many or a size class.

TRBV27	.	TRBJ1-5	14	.	CASGSTGRNQPQHF	TGTGCCAGCGGTAGCACAGGAAGAAACCAGCCCCAGCATTTT
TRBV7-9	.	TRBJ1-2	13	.	CASSSTVNYGYTF	TGTGCCAGCAGCTCGACAGTTAACTATGGCTACACCTTC
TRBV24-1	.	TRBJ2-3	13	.	CATSEPKTDTQYF	TGTGCCACCAGTGAACCTAAGACAGATACGCAGTATTTT
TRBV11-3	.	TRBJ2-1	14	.	CASSLGGAVDEQFF	TGTGCCAGCAGCTTAGGGGGAGCGGTAGATGAGCAGTTCTTC
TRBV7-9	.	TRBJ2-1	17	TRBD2	CASSFTSGGAWYNEQFF	TGTGCCAGCAGTTTTACTAGCGGGGGGGCATGGTACAATGAGCAGTTCTTC
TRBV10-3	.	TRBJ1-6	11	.	CAIGSQAPLHF	TGTGCCATCGGTTCGCAGGCACCCCTCCACTTT
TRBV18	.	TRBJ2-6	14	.	CASSRGPGANVLTF	TGTGCCAGCTCACGTGGACCTGGGGCCAACGTCCTGACTTTC
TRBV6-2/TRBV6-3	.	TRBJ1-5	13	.	CASSPFSNQPQHF	TGTGCCAGCAGTCCATTTAGCAATCAGCCCCAGCATTTT
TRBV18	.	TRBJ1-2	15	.	CASSPTQGRNYGYTF	TGTGCCAGCTCACCAACGCAGGGAAGAAACTATGGCTACACCTTC
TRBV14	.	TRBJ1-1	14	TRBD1	CASSHRGQGTEAFF	TGTGCCAGCAGCCACAGGGGGCAAGGCACTGAAGCTTTCTTT
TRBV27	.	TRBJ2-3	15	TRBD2	CASSPRTSGTDTQYF	TGTGCCAGCAGTCCCAGGACTAGCGGCACAGATACGCAGTATTTT
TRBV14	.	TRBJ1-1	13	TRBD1	CASRRTGKPEAFF	TGTGCCAGCAGGCGGACAGGGAAACCTGAAGCTTTCTTT
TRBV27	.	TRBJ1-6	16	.	CASSLGVQTYNSPLHF	TGTGCCAGCAGTTTAGGGGTGCAGACCTATAATTCACCCCTCCACTTT
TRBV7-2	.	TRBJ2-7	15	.	CASSWTRGGPYEQYF	TGTGCCAGCAGCTGGACGAGGGGGGGACCGTACGAGCAGTACTTC
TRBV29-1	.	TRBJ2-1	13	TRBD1	CSAGKTGGNEQFF	TGCAGCGCCGGAAAGACAGGGGGCAATGAGCAGTTCTTC
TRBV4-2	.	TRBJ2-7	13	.	CASSQDPRHEQYF	TGTGCCAGCAGCCAAGATCCTAGGCACGAGCAGTACTTC
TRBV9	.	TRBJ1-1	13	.	CASRSVVRTEAFF	TGTGCCAGCAGATCCGTAGTTCGCACTGAAGCTTTCTTT
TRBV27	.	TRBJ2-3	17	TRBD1	CASSGAGTGVLPDTQYF	TGTGCCAGCAGCGGTGCCGGGACAGGGGTTTTACCAGATACGCAGTATTTT
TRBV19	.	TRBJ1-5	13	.	CASRKTGNQPQHF	TGTGCCAGTAGGAAAACAGGGAATCAGCCCCAGCATTTT
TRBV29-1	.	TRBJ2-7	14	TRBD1	CSVDVGTGVNEQYF	TGCAGCGTCGATGTGGGGACAGGGGTGAACGAGCAGTACTTC
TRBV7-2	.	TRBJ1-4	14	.	CASSLGQGNEKLFF	TGTGCCAGCAGCTTAGGGCAGGGTAATGAAAAACTGTTTTTT
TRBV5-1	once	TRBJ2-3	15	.	CASSLGGGSSDTQYF	TGCGCCAGCAGCTTGGGGGGCGGGTCCTCAGATACGCAGTATTTT
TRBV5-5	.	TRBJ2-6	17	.	CASNKGHTNSGANVLTF	TGTGCCAGCAACAAGGGACACACGAACTCTGGGGCCAACGTCCTGACTTTC
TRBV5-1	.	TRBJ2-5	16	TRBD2	CASSLARLAGRETQYF	TGCGCCAGCAGCTTGGCGCGACTAGCGGGGCGAGAGACCCAGTACTTC
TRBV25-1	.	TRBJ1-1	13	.	CASTDRLNTEAFF	TGTGCCAGCACAGACAGGCTAAACACTGAAGCTTTCTTT
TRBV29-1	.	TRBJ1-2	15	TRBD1	CSVEETGRRVNGYTF	TGCAGCGTTGAAGAGACAGGGAGGCGGGTAAATGGCTACACCTTC
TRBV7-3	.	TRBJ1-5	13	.	CASSLTPDQPQHF	TGTGCCAGCAGCTTAACTCCAGATCAGCCCCAGCATTTT
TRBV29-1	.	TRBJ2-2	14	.	CSVLSRMNTGELFF	TGCAGCGTTTTGTCTCGAATGAACACCGGGGAGCTGTTTTTT
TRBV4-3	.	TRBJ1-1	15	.	CASSQVYPGSTEAFF	TGCGCCAGCAGCCAAGTCTATCCAGGGAGCACTGAAGCTTTCTTT
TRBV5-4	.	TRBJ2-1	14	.	CASSLGLFPNEQFF	TGTGCCAGCAGCCTGGGACTGTTCCCCAATGAGCAGTTCTTC
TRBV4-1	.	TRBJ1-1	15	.	CASSPTRLPNTEAFF	TGCGCCAGCAGTCCAACTCGGCTGCCGAACACTGAAGCTTTCTTT
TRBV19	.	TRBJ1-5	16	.	CASSQPGTLGNQPQHF	TGTGCCAGTAGCCAACCCGGGACACTAGGGAATCAGCCCCAGCATTTT
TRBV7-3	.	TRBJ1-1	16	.	CASSLNGGALDTEAFF	TGTGCCAGCAGCTTAAATGGGGGGGCTCTGGACACTGAAGCTTTCTTT
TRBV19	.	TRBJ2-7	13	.	CASMTAGAYEQYF	TGTGCCAGTATGACCGCAGGGGCCTACGAGCAGTACTTC
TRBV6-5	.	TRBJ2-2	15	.	CASSYRVANGGELFF	TGTGCCAGCAGTTACCGGGTAGCGAACGGCGGGGAGCTGTTTTTT
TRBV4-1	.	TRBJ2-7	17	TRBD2	CASSQASGSSLSYEQYF	TGCGCCAGCAGCCAAGCTAGCGGGAGTTCCCTATCCTACGAGCAGTACTTC
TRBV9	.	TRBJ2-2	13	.	CASSSTNTGELFF	TGTGCCAGCAGCTCCACGAACACCGGGGAGCTGTTTTTT
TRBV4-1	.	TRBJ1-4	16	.	CASSQDPGTRRGKLFF	TGCGCCAGCAGCCAAGACCCCGGGACACGGCGAGGAAAACTGTTTTTT
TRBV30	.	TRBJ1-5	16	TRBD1	CAWTPGAGGLNQPQHF	TGTGCCTGGACCCCCGGGGCAGGGGGCTTAAATCAGCCCCAGCATTTT
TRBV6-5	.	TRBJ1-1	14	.	CASSSKLGGAEAFF	TGTGCCAGCAGTTCTAAGTTAGGGGGGGCTGAAGCTTTCTTT
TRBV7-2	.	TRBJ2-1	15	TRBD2	CASSVSSGNFNEQFF	TGTGCCAGCAGCGTATCTAGCGGGAATTTCAATGAGCAGTTCTTC
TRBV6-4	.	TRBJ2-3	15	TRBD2	CASSSGGGSTDTQYF	TGTGCCAGCAGCAGCGGGGGGGGGTCCACAGATACGCAGTATTTT
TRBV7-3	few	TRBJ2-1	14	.	CASSLGGDGGEQFF	TGTGCCAGCAGCCTCGGGGGCGACGGTGGTGAGCAGTTCTTC
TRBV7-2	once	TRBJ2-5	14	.	CASSLSGGKETQYF	TGTGCCAGCAGCCTATCTGGGGGCAAAGAGACCCAGTACTTC
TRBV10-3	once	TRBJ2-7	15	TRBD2	CAIRTSGRDTYEQYF	TGTGCCATCAGGACTAGCGGGAGGGACACCTACGAGCAGTACTTC
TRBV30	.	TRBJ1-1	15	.	CAWIPRGRGLTEAFF	TGTGCCTGGATCCCGAGGGGACGGGGTCTCACTGAAGCTTTCTTT
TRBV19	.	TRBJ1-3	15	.	CASSLSAISGNTIYF	TGTGCCAGTAGTCTAAGTGCGATCTCTGGAAACACCATATATTTT
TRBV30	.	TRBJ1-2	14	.	CAWSVVGSDYGYTF	TGTGCCTGGAGCGTCGTAGGGTCTGACTATGGCTACACCTTC
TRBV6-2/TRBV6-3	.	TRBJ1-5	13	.	CASSYRRNQPQHF	TGTGCCAGCAGTTACAGGAGAAATCAGCCCCAGCATTTT
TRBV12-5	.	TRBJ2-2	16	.	CASGEPGHANTGELFF	TGTGCTAGTGGTGAACCAGGTCACGCTAACACCGGGGAGCTGTTTTTT
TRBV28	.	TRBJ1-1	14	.	CASSFPARGTEAFF	TGTGCCAGCAGTTTTCCGGCCAGGGGCACTGAAGCTTTCTTT
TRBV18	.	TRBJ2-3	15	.	CASSPNTLGSDTQYF	TGTGCCAGCTCACCGAACACCTTGGGGTCAGATACGCAGTATTTT
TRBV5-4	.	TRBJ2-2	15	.	CASSPPIGDIGELFF	TGTGCCAGCAGCCCTCCTATCGGGGATATCGGGGAGCTGTTTTTT
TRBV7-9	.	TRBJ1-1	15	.	CASSLVTRRGTEAFF	TGTGCCAGCAGCTTAGTTACGAGGCGGGGGACTGAAGCTTTCTTT
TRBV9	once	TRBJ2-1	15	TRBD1	CASSSRTGTFNEQFF	TGTGCCAGCAGCTCCCGGACAGGGACTTTCAATGAGCAGTTCTTC